This T cell receptor (beta chain) was identified in a study of beta chain features in type 1 diabetes. Study information: Healthy donors resembled patients in age, gender and cell yields. Study findings and constraints: Type 1 diabetes patients had TCRB CDR3s that were shorter (moderately but significantly so) in all four CD4+ subsets. For patients, the naive, central memory and Treg TCRB repertoires appeared more alike than for healthy donors. More deletions and fewer insertions at VDJ junctions were seen in type 1 diabetes patients.

Remarks on this clone: Its antigen is undetermined.

Of the isolated RNA, all was reverse transcribed, and so the sequenced material was expressed TCRB transcripts. Profiling relied on immunoSEQ multiplex PCR, and the TCRdb table lists in-frame clones only, not all of them. The sample has about 930,000 clones, 15% to 20% seen once. The CDR3 extends over 15 amino acids. V dropped 6 bases and J dropped 5; count of bases not matched to a gene: 9. CDR1 and CDR2 from the germline V gene are LNHDA and SQIVND (reference sequence). The material sequenced was naive CD4+ T cells from blood. This rearrangement joins TRBV19 to TRBJ2-3; 9 bases are shared with TRBD2. This TCR derives from a woman aged 18-29 years in good health. The CDR3 loop is CASRLSGRPQDTQYF. The CDR3 DNA follows: TGTGCCAGTAGACTGAGCGGGAGGCCGCAAGATACGCAGTATTTT. The whole variable domain, filled in from reference TRBV19 and TRBJ2-3, reads DGGITQSPKYLFRKEGQNVTLSCEQNLNHDAMYWYRQDPGQGLRLIYYSQIVNDFQKGDIAEGYSVSREKKESFPLTVTSAQKNPTAFYLCASRLSGRPQDTQYFGPGTRLTVL.